The source of this TCR beta chain is a study of cytomegalovirus exposure and HLA in healthy donors. Notes on the study in general: Accurate prediction of most subjects' HLA-A and HLA-B alleles from TCR beta sequences was reported.

Trimming at V came to 10 bases and at J to 0 bases, leaving 7 bases not matched to a gene. The CDR3 has 15 residues. CDR1 LGHNA and CDR2 YNFKEQ come from the germline V gene. The PCR was carried out with 60 Vbeta primers and 13 Jbeta primers. The method was immunoSEQ multiplex PCR; TCRdb's version includes in-frame clones alone and lacks a portion of them. This sample has 90,000 to 130,000 clones, with 65% to 80% found just once. In the case of this clone: Its antigen is undetermined.

The specimen was PBMCs. The chain uses TRBV4-2 and TRBJ2-2; 8 nucleotides align to TRBD2. The origin of this receptor is a young man in good health and CMV-seropositive. The CDR3 region is CATVREGTNTGELFF. In nucleotides, the CDR3 is TGTGCCACCGTACGGGAGGGAACGAACACCGGGGAGCTGTTTTTT.